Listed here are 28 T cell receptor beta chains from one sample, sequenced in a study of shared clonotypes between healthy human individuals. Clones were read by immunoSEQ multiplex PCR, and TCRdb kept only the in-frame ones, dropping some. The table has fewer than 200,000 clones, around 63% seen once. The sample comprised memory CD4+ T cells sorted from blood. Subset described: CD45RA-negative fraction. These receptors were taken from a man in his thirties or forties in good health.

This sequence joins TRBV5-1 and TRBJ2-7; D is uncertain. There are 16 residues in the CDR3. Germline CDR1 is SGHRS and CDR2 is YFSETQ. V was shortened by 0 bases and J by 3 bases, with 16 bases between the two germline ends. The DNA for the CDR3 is TGCGCCAGCAGCTTGGCGGTCAAGGCTTCGGGCTACGAGCAGTACTTC. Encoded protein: CASSLAVKASGYEQYF.

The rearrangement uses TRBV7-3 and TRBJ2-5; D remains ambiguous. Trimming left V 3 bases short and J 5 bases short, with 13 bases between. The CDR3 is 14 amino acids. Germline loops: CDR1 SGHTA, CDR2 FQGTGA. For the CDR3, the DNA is TGTGCCAGCAGCTTTGGGTCATTGGGGGAGACCCAGTACTTC. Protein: CASSFGSLGETQYF.

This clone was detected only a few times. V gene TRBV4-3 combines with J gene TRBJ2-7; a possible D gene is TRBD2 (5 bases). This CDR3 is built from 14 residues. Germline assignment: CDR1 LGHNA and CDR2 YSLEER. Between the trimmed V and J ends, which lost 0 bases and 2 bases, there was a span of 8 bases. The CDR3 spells CASSQDHGTYEQYF. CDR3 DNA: TGCGCCAGCAGCCAAGATCACGGGACCTACGAGCAGTACTTC.

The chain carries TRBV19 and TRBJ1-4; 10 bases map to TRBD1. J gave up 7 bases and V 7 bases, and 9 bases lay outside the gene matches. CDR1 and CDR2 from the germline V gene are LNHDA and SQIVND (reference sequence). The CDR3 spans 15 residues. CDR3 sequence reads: CASNHGQGGTEKLFF. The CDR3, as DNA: TGTGCCAGTAACCACGGACAGGGGGGTACTGAAAAACTGTTTTTT.

The CDR3 protein is CAWSLAGVRSYNEQFF. The CDR3 nucleotides read TGTGCCTGGAGTCTAGCGGGAGTGAGGTCCTACAATGAGCAGTTCTTC. The chain links TRBV30 to TRBJ2-1, with 10 bases that match TRBD2. Germline V gives CDR1 GTSNPN, CDR2 SVGIG (reference sequence). This CDR3 comprises 16 residues. Losses at the gene ends were 2 bases for V and 1 base for J; bases not matched to a gene: 5.

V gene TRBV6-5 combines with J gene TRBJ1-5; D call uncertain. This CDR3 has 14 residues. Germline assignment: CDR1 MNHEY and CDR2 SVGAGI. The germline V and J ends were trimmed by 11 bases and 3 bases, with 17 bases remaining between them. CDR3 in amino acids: CASRNPGTNQPQHF. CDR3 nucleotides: TGTGCCTCACGTAACCCGGGAACCAATCAGCCCCAGCATTTT.

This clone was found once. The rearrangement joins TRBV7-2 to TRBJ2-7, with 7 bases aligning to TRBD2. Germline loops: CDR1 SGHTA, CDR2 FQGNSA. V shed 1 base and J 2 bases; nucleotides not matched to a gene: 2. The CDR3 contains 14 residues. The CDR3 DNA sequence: TGTGCCAGCAGCTTAGGCCTAGCGGCCTACGAGCAGTACTTC. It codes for CASSLGLAAYEQYF.

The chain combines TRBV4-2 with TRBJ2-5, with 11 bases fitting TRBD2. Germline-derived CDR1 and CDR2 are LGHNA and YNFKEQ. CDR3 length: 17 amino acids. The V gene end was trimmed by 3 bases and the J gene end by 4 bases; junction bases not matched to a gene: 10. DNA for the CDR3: TGTGCCAGCAGCCACTCAGGGCTAGCGGGAGGATCAGAGACCCAGTACTTC. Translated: CASSHSGLAGGSETQYF.

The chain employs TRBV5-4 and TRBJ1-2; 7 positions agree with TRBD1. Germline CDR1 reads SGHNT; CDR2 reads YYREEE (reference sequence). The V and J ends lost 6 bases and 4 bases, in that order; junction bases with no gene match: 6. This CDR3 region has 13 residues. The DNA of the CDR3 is TGTGCCAGCACCACGACAGGGTCCTATGGCTACACCTTC. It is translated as CASTTTGSYGYTF. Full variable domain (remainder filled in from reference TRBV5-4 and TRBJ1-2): ETGVTQSPTHLIKTRGQQVTLRCSSQSGHNTVSWYQQALGQGPQFIFQYYREEENGRGNFPPRFSGLQFPNYSSELNVNALELDDSALYLCASTTTGSYGYTFGSGTRLTVV.

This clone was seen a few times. CDR3 protein: CASSLPSGRIYEQYF. For the CDR3, the DNA is TGTGCCAGCAGTTTACCTAGCGGGAGAATCTACGAGCAGTACTTC. This sequence joins TRBV28 and TRBJ2-7; TRBD2 matches at 10 bases. With V trimmed by 2 bases and J by 3 bases, 4 bases remained unmatched. Germline V CDR1 and CDR2: MDHEN, SYDVKM. The CDR3 covers 15 residues.

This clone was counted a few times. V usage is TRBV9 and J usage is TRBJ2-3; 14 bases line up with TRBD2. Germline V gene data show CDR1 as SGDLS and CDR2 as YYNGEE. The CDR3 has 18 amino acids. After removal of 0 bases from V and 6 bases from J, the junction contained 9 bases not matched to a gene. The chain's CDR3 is CASSVVPGTSGSPDTQYF. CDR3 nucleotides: TGTGCCAGCAGCGTAGTGCCCGGGACTAGCGGGAGTCCCGATACGCAGTATTTT.

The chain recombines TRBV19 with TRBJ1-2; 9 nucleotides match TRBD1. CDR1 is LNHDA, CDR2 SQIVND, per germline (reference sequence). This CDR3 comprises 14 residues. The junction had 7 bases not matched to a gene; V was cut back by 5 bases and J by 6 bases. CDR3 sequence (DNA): TGTGCCAGTAGTTTAGGCGGGACAGGGCATGGCTACACCTTC. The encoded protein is CASSLGGTGHGYTF.

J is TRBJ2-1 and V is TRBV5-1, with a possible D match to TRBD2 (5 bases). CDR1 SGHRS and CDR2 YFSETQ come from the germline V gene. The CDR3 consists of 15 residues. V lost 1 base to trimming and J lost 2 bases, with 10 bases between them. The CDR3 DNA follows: TGCGCCAGCAGCTTGCGGGGAAGGGCCTACAATGAGCAGTTCTTC. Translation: CASSLRGRAYNEQFF.

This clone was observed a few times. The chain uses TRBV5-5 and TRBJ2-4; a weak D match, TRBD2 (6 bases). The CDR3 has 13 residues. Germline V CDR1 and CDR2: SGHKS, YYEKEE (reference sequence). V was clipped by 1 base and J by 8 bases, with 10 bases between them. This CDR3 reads CASSLLEGDIQYF. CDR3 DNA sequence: TGTGCCAGCAGCTTGTTGGAGGGAGACATTCAGTACTTC. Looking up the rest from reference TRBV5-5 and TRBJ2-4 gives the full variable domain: DAGVTQSPTHLIKTRGQQVTLRCSPISGHKSVSWYQQVLGQGPQFIFQYYEKEERGRGNFPDRFSARQFPNYSSELNVNALLLGDSALYLCASSLLEGDIQYFGAGTRLSVL.

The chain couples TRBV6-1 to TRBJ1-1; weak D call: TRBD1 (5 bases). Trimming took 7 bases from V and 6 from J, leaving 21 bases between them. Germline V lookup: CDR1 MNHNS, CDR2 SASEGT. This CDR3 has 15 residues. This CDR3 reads CASTRGKAGKAEAFF. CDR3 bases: TGTGCCAGCACGCGGGGCAAGGCCGGAAAGGCTGAAGCTTTCTTT.

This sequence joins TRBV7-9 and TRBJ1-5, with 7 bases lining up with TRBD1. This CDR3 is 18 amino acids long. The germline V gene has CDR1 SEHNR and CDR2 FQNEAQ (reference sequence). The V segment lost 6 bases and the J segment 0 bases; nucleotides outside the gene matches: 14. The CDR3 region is CASSKFGTVSHSNQPQHF. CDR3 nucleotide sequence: TGTGCCAGCAGTAAATTCGGGACAGTTTCCCATAGCAATCAGCCCCAGCATTTT.

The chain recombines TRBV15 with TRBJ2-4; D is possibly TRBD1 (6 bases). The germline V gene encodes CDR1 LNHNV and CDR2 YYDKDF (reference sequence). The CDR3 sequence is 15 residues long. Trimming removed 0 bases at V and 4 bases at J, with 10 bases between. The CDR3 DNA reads TGTGCCACCAGCAGAGAGGGCGGACAGAAAAACATTCAGTACTTC. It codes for CATSREGGQKNIQYF.

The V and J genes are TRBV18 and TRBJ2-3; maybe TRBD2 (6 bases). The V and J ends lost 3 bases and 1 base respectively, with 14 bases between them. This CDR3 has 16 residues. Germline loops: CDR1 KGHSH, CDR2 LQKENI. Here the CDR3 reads CASSPTSGSGTDTQYF. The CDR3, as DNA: TGTGCCAGCTCACCCACCTCCGGGAGCGGCACAGATACGCAGTATTTT.

CDR3 coding DNA: TGTGCCAGCAGCCTAACGGGACGGACCACAGATACGCAGTATTTT. Translated: CASSLTGRTTDTQYF. The gene calls are TRBV11-2 and TRBJ2-3, with D perhaps matching TRBD1 or TRBD2 (5 bases each). The CDR3 is 15 residues long. From germline, CDR1 is SGHAT and CDR2 FQNNGV. V lost 5 bases and J lost 2, with 14 bases in between.

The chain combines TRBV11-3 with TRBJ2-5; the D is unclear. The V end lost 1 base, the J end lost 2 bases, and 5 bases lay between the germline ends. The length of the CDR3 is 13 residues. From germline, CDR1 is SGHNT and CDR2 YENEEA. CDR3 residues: CASSLGLQETQYF. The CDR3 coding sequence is TGTGCCAGCAGCTTAGGACTTCAAGAGACCCAGTACTTC.

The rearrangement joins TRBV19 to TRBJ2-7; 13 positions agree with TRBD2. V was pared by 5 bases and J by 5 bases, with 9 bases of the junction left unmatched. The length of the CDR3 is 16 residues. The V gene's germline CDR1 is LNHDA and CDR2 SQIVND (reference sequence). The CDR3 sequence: CASSHRTSGSWNEQYF. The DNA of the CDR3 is TGTGCCAGTAGTCACCGGACTAGCGGGAGTTGGAACGAGCAGTACTTC. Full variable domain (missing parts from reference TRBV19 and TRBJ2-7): DGGITQSPKYLFRKEGQNVTLSCEQNLNHDAMYWYRQDPGQGLRLIYYSQIVNDFQKGDIAEGYSVSREKKESFPLTVTSAQKNPTAFYLCASSHRTSGSWNEQYFGPGTRLTVT.

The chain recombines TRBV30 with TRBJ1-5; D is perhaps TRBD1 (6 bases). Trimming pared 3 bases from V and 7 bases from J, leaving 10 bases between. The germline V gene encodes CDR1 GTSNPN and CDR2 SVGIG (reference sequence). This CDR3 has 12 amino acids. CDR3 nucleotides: TGTGCCTGGAGCACAGGGTTGCAGCCCCAGCATTTT. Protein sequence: CAWSTGLQPQHF.

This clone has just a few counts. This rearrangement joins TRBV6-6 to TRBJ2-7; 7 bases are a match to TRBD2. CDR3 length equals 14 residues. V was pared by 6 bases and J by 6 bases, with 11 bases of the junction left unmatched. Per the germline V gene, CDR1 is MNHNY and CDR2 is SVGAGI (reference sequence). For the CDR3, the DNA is TGTGCCAGCAGCCCCGGCGGGAGAAGGGGCGAGCAGTACTTC. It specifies CASSPGGRRGEQYF.

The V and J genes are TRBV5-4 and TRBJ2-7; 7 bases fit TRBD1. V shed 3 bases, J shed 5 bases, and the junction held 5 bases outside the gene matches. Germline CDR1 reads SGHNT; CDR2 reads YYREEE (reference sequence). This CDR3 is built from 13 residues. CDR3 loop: CASSSGTVHEQYF. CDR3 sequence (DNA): TGTGCCAGCAGCTCCGGGACAGTCCACGAGCAGTACTTC.

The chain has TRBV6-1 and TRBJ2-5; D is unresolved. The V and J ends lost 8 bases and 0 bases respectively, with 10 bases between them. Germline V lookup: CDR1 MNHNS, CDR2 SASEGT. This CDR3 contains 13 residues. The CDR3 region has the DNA TGTGCCAGCCTTACAGCGTACCAAGAGACCCAGTACTTC. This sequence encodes CASLTAYQETQYF.

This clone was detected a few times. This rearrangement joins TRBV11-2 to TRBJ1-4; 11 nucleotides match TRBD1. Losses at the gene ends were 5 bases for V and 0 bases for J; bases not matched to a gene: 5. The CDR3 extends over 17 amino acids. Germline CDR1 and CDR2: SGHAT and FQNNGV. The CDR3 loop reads CASSGQGAQSTNEKLFF. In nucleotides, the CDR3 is TGTGCCAGCAGCGGACAGGGGGCTCAATCAACTAATGAAAAACTGTTTTTT.

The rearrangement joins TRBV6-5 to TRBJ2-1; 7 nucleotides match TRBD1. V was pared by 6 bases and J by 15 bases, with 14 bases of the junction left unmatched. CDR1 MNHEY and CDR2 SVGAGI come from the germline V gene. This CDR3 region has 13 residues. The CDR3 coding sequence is TGTGCCAGCAGCCTGGGAACAGGGGTCCGCCCGTTCTTC. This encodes CASSLGTGVRPFF.

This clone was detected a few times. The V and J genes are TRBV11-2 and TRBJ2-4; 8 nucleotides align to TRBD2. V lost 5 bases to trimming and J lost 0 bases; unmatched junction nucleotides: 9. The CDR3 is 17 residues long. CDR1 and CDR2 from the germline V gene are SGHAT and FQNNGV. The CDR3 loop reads CASSTRSSGVAKNIQYF. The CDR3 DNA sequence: TGTGCCAGCAGCACACGGAGTAGCGGGGTAGCCAAAAACATTCAGTACTTC.